The clone carrying this T cell receptor (beta chain) qualifies as medium-sized (0.01 to 0.1%). The antigen is undetermined. This record belongs to a study of immune heterogeneity within non-small cell lung tumors. Study at large: There were a few squamous cell carcinomas, fewer than twelve non-squamous carcinomas and 1 tumor not otherwise specified.

Amplification of TCR beta CDR3 was performed by multiplex PCR with 32 V and 13 J primers. TCRdb reprocessed the multiplex PCR reads with MiXCR, giving one entry per CDR3 protein. Counted here are some 11,000 distinct CDR3 sequences, approximately 18% occurring once; the ten biggest clones make up under 4.5%. Study conclusions and caveats: There were identical dominant CDR3 beta clonotypes recurring across tumor sites within a patient, together with site-unique high-frequency clones.

Bulk tumor genomic DNA, approximately 560 ng per sample, was the template. During surgery, each primary tumor gave multiple biopsies spaced as far apart as possible. Before undergoing curative surgery, patients had newly diagnosed non-small cell lung cancer that was untreated. Deletions cut 0 bases from V and 3 bases from J, with 15 bases between. Germline lookup yields CDR1 MNHEY and CDR2 SVGAGI. The CDR3 has 18 residues. The genes are TRBV6-5 and TRBJ1-6; unclear D gene. The receptor was isolated from a man aged 60-69 years with non-small cell lung cancer. Sample: lung tumor tissue. This CDR3 is CASSYSRVSRHYNSPLHF. The CDR3 DNA reads as TGTGCCAGCAGTTACTCGAGAGTTTCGAGACACTATAATTCACCCCTCCACTTT.